This paragraph covers one TCR beta chain sequence. Antigen: not known. TCR beta sequencing covered blood CD8+ and CD4+ T cells. It was treatment-naive patients with stable or active relapsing-remitting disease who made up the multiple sclerosis controls. This record comes from a study of CD8 T cells in Susac syndrome. CDR3 size: 14 residues. Germline assignment: CDR1 LGHDT and CDR2 YNNKEL (reference sequence). V shed 1 base, J shed 6 bases, and the junction held 2 bases outside the gene matches. Whole-study results and caveats: By the study's own acknowledgment, its TCR sequencing and HLA analysis included relatively few individuals.

Reverse transcription of roughly 0.5 to 1 ug RNA used random hexamers. Multiplex immunoSEQ PCR targeted 54 Vbeta and 13 Jbeta TCR beta segments. TCRdb independently ran MiXCR on the immunoSEQ multiplex PCR reads; one entry per CDR3 protein. The data hold roughly 400,000 distinct CDR3 sequences, with approximately 89% observed a single time. The specimen was CD8+ T cells from PBMCs. The clonotype comes from a human donor with multiple sclerosis. The gene calls are TRBV3-1 and TRBJ2-1, with 8 bases fitting TRBD2. The DNA of the CDR3 is TGTGCCAGCAGCCAAGTCAGCGGGAGCAATGAGCAGTTCTTC. It is translated as CASSQVSGSNEQFF.